The TCR beta chain under discussion was sequenced for a study of T cells in Graves' hyperthyroidism and ophthalmopathy. Study-wide results and caveats: Ophthalmopathy onset followed model prediction by a median around six months.

This CDR3 is 17 amino acids long. Trimming shortened V by 0 bases and J by 1 base, and 15 bases separated the two germline ends. Germline-derived CDR1 and CDR2 are LNHNV and YYDKDF (reference sequence). In regard to this clonotype: Antigen: not known.

Template material for amplifying TCR beta CDR3 regions consisted of RNA transcripts. During a first-round RT-PCR of the TCR CDR3, the HTBI primer set was used. TCRdb re-called the multiplex PCR reads with MiXCR, one entry per CDR3 protein. The table has about 570,000 distinct CDR3 sequences, just over 45% seen once. This clonotype originated in an adult woman with Graves' disease, either hyperthyroidism or ophthalmopathy (not recorded which). Specimen: peripheral blood or thyroid tissue (not recorded which). The chain couples TRBV15 to TRBJ2-5; a possible D gene is TRBD1 (6 bases). CDR3 sequence: CATSRDGSGQIQETQYF. The CDR3 coding sequence is TGTGCCACCAGCAGAGATGGGTCTGGACAGATCCAAGAGACCCAGTACTTC.